This T cell receptor beta chain was sequenced for a study of cytomegalovirus exposure and HLA in healthy donors. Healthy bone marrow donors supplied every sample. V was cut by 3 bases and J by 6 bases, with 13 bases left in between. The CDR3 totals 13 residues. The germline V gene has CDR1 SGDLS and CDR2 YYNGEE. This PCR relied on a set of 60 Vbeta primers and 13 Jbeta primers. TCRdb's table, derived via immunoSEQ multiplex PCR, lists solely in-frame clones and lacks some. The repertoire holds under 70,000 clones, with roughly 79% as singletons. V is TRBV9 and J is TRBJ2-7, with D possibly TRBD1 on 6 matching bases. This sequence was found in a middle-aged man in good health and CMV-seronegative. Source material: PBMCs. The CDR3 loop reads CASSDLTGAEQYF. The CDR3 DNA sequence: TGTGCCAGCAGCGACCTGACAGGAGCCGAGCAGTACTTC.